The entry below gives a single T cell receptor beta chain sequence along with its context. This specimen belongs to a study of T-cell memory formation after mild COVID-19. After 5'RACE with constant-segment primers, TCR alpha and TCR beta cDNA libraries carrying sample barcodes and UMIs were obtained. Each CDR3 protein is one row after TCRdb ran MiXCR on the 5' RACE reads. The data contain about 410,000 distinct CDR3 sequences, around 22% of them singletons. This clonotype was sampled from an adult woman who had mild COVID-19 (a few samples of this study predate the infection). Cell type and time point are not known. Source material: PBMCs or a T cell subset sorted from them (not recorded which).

The CDR3 DNA sequence: TGTGCCAGCAGCTTAGTTCCCGCCGGGACTAGCGGGAGGGCCACGTACAATGAGCAGTTCTTC. This translates into CASSLVPAGTSGRATYNEQFF. The chain links TRBV7-6 to TRBJ2-1, with 16 bases identical to TRBD2. The CDR3 is 21 amino acids. The germline CDR1 and CDR2 sequences are SGHVS and FNYEAQ. After removal of 1 base from V and 4 bases from J, the junction contained 13 bases not matched to a gene.